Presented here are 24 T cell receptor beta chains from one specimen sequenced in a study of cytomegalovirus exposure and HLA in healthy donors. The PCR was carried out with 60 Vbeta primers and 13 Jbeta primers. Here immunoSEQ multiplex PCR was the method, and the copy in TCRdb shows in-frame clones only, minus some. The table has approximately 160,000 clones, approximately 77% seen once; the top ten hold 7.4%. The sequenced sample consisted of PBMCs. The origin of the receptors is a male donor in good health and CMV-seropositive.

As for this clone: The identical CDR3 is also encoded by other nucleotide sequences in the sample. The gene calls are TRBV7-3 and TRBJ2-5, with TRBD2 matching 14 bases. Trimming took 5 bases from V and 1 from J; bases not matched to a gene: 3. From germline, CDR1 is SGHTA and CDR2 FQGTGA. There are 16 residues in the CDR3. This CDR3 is CASSAGLAGGQETQYF. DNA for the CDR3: TGTGCCAGCAGCGCTGGACTAGCGGGGGGCCAAGAGACCCAGTACTTC.

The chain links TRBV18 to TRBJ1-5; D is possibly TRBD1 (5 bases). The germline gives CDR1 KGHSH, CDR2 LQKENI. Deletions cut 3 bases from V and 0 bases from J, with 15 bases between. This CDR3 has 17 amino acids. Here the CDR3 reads CASSPNPQGNSNQPQHF. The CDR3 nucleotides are TGTGCCAGCTCACCGAATCCCCAGGGAAATAGCAATCAGCCCCAGCATTTT.

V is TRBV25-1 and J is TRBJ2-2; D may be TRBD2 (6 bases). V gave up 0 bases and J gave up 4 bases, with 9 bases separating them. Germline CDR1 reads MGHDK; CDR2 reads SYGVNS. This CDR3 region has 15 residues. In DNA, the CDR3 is TGTGCCAGCAGTGAATACCTAGCGTCCACCGGGGAGCTGTTTTTT. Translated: CASSEYLASTGELFF.

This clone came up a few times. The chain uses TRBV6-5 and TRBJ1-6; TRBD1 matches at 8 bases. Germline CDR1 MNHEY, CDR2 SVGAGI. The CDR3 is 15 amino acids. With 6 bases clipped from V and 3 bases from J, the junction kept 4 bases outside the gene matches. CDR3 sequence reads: CASRTDRGYNSPLHF. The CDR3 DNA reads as TGTGCCAGCAGAACCGACAGGGGCTATAATTCACCCCTCCACTTT.

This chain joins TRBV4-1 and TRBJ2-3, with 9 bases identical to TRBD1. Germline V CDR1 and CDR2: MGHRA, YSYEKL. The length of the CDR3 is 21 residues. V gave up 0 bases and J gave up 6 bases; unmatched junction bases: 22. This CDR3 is CASSQEGDRVDMYGFWDTQYF. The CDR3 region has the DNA TGCGCCAGCAGCCAAGAAGGGGACAGGGTCGATATGTATGGGTTTTGGGATACGCAGTATTTT.

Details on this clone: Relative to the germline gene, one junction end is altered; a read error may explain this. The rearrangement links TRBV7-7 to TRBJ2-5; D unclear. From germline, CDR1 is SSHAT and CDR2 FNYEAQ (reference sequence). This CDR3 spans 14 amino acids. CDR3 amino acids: CASSLGPPGETQYF. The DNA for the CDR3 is TGTGCTAGCAGCTTAGGGCCGCCAGGAGAGACCCAGTACTTC.

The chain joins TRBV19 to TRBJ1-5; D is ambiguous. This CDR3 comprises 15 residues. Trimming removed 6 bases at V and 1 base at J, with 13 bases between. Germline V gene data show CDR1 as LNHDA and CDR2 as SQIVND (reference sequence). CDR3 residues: CASRIRRWSNQPQHF. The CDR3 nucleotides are TGTGCCAGTAGGATACGGCGGTGGAGCAATCAGCCCCAGCATTTT.

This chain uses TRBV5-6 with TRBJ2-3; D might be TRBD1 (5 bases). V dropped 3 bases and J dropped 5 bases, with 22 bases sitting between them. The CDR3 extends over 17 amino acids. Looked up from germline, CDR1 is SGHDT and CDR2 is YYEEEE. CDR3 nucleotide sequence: TGTGCCAGCAGCTCACCCGTGGGGCCGGGTAGTGGAGATACGCAGTATTTT. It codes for CASSSPVGPGSGDTQYF.

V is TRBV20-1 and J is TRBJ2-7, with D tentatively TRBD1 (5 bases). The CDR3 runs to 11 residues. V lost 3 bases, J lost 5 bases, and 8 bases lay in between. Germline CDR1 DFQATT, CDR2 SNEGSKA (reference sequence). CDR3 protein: CSARTVHEQYF. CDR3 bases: TGCAGTGCTAGGACAGTCCACGAGCAGTACTTC.

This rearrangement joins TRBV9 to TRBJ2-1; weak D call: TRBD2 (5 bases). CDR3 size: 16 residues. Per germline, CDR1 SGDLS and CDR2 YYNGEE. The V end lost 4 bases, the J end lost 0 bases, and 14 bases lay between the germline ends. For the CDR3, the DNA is TGTGCCAGCAGCCAAAGCTGGAGGAGCTCCTACAATGAGCAGTTCTTC. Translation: CASSQSWRSSYNEQFF.

The CDR3 DNA reads as TGTGCCAGTTGGGACAGGGGGGGGGAGACCCAGTACTTC. Residues: CASWDRGGETQYF. This chain joins TRBV5-4 and TRBJ2-5; 11 nucleotides line up with TRBD1. V lost 8 bases, J lost 5 bases, and 5 bases stayed unmatched. CDR1 SGHNT and CDR2 YYREEE come from the germline V gene (reference sequence). The CDR3 spans 13 residues.

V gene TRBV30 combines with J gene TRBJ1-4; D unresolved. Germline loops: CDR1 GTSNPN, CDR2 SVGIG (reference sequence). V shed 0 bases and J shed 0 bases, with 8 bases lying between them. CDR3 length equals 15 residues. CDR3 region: CAWSVLRATNEKLFF. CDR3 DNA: TGTGCCTGGAGTGTACTGAGGGCAACTAATGAAAAACTGTTTTTT.

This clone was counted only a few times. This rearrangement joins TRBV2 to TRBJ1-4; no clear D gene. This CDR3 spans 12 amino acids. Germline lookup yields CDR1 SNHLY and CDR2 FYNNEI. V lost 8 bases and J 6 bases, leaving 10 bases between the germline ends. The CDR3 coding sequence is TGTGCCAGCTCAGGATCGTATGAAAAACTGTTTTTT. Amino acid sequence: CASSGSYEKLFF.

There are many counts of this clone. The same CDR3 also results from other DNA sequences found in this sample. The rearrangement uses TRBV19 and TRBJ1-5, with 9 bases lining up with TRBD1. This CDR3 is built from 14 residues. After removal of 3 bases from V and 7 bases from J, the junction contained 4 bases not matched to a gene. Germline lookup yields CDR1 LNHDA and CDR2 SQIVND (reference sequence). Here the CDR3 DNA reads TGTGCCAGTAGTATCGACAGGGGGAGACAGCCCCAGCATTTT. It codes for CASSIDRGRQPQHF. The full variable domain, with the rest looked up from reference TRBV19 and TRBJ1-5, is DGGITQSPKYLFRKEGQNVTLSCEQNLNHDAMYWYRQDPGQGLRLIYYSQIVNDFQKGDIAEGYSVSREKKESFPLTVTSAQKNPTAFYLCASSIDRGRQPQHFGDGTRLSIL.

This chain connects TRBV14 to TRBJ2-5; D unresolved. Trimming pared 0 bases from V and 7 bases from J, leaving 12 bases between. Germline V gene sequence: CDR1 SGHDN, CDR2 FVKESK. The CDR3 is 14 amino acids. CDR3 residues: CASSQDLSRGTQYF. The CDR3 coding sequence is TGTGCCAGCAGCCAAGATCTATCCCGAGGGACCCAGTACTTC.

The CDR3 sequence: CASTTSLTSTDTQYF. The CDR3 coding sequence is TGTGCCAGCACCACAAGTTTGACTAGCACAGATACGCAGTATTTT. This chain connects TRBV5-4 to TRBJ2-3, with D unresolved. Trimming took off 6 bases at V and 0 bases at J, with 14 bases between the two ends. This CDR3 comprises 15 residues. Looked up from germline, CDR1 is SGHNT and CDR2 is YYREEE (reference sequence).

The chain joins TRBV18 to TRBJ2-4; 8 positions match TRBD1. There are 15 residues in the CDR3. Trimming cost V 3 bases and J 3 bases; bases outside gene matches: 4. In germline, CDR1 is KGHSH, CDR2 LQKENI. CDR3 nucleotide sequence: TGTGCCAGCTCACCGATAACAGGGGGCAAAAACATTCAGTACTTC. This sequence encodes CASSPITGGKNIQYF. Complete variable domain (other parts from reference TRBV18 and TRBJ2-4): NAGVMQNPRHLVRRRGQEARLRCSPMKGHSHVYWYRQLPEEGLKFMVYLQKENIIDESGMPKERFSAEFPKEGPSILRIQQVVRGDSAAYFCASSPITGGKNIQYFGAGTRLSVL.

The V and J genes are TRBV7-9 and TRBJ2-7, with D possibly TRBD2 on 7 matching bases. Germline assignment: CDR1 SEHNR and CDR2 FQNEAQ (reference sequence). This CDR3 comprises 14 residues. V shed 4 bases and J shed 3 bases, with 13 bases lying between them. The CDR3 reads CASSWGGGDYEQYF. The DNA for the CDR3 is TGTGCCAGCAGCTGGGGAGGGGGGGACTACGAGCAGTACTTC.

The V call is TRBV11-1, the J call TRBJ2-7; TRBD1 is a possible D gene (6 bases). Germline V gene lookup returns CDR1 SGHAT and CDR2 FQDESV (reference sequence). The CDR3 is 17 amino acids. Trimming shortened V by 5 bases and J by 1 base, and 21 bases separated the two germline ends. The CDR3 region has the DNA TGTGCCAGCAGCCCCCGCCGGAGAGGGGGTGCTTCCTACGAGCAGTACTTC. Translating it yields CASSPRRRGGASYEQYF. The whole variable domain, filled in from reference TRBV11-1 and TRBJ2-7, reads EAEVAQSPRYKITEKSQAVAFWCDPISGHATLYWYRQILGQGPELLVQFQDESVVDDSQLPKDRFSAERLKGVDSTLKIQPAELGDSAMYLCASSPRRRGGASYEQYFGPGTRLTVT.

In nucleotides, the CDR3 is TGTGCCAGCAGTAGGGACAGGGGAAAACTGTTTTTT. As protein: CASSRDRGKLFF. The rearrangement joins TRBV6-1 to TRBJ1-4; 10 bases align to TRBD1. This CDR3 region has 12 residues. Trimming at V came to 5 bases and at J to 10 bases, leaving 1 base not matched to a gene. From germline, CDR1 is MNHNS and CDR2 SASEGT.

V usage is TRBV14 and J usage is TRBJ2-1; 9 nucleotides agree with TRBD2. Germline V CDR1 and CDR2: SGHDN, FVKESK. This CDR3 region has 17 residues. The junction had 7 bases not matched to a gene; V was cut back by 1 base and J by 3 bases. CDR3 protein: CASSQGKTSGLYNEQFF. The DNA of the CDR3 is TGTGCCAGCAGCCAAGGGAAGACTAGCGGCCTCTACAATGAGCAGTTCTTC.

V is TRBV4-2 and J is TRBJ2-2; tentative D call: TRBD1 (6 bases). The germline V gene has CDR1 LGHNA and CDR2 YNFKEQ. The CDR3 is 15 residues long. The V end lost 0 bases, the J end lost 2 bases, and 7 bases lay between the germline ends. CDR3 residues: CASSQDRGNTGELFF. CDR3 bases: TGTGCCAGCAGCCAAGACAGGGGAAACACCGGGGAGCTGTTTTTT.

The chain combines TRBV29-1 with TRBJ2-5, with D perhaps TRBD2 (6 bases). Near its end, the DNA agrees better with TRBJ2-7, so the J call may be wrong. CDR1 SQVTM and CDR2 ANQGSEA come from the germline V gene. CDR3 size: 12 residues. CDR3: CSGGTGIYEQYF. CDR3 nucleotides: TGCAGCGGCGGGACGGGAATTTACGAGCAGTACTTC.

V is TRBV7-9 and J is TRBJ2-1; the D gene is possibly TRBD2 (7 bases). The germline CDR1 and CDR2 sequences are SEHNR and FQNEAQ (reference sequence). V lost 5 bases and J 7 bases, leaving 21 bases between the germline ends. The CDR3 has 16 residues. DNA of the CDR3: TGTGCCAGCAGCGCGGCCGCCGGCGGGGGCGGGAATGAGCAGTTCTTC. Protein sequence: CASSAAAGGGGNEQFF.